This T cell receptor beta chain was obtained from a study of shared clonotypes between healthy human individuals. Findings and caveats of the study: Tissues were not sampled, only blood, and their repertoires likely differ. Deeper or shallower sequencing was expected to change how clonotypes are shared among donors.

Unsorted PBMC DNA was sequenced on ten immunoSEQ deep assay plates. The assay was immunoSEQ multiplex PCR, and TCRdb's table has in-frame clones only and misses some. Among roughly 450,000 clones listed, about four fifths were seen once. CDR3 length equals 16 residues. This clone was seen once. What it binds is not known. The TCR was taken from a woman aged 40 to 55 in good health. Some clones in this sample may be carry-over from other donors' samples. The chain joins TRBV21-1 to TRBJ2-7; the DNA was not compared with TRBD2, the D call given in the table. TRBV21-1 is annotated as a pseudogene. Sequencing input: PBMCs. CDR3 nucleotide sequence: TGTGCCAGCAGCCCCCGAACAGCGGGAGGGCCCTACGAGCAGTACTTC. It is translated as CASSPRTAGGPYEQYF.